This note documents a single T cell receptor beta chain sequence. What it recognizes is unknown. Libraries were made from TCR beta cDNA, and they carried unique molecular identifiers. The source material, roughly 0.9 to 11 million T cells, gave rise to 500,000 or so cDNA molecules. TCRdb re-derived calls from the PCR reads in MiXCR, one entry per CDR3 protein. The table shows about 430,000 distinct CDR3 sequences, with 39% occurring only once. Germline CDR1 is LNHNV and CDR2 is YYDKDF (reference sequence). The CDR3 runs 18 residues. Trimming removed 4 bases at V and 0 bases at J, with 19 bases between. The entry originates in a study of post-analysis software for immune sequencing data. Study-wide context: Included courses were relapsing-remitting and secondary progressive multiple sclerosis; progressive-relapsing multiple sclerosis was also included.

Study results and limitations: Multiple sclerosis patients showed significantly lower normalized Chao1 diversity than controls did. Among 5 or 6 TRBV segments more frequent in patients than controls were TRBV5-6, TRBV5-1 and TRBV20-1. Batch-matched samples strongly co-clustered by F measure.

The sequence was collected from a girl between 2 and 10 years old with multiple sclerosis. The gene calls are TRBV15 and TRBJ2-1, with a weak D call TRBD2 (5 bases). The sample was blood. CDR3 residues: CATSKVGSATDSYNEQFF. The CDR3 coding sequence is TGTGCCACCAGCAAAGTAGGGAGTGCCACGGACTCCTACAATGAGCAGTTCTTC.